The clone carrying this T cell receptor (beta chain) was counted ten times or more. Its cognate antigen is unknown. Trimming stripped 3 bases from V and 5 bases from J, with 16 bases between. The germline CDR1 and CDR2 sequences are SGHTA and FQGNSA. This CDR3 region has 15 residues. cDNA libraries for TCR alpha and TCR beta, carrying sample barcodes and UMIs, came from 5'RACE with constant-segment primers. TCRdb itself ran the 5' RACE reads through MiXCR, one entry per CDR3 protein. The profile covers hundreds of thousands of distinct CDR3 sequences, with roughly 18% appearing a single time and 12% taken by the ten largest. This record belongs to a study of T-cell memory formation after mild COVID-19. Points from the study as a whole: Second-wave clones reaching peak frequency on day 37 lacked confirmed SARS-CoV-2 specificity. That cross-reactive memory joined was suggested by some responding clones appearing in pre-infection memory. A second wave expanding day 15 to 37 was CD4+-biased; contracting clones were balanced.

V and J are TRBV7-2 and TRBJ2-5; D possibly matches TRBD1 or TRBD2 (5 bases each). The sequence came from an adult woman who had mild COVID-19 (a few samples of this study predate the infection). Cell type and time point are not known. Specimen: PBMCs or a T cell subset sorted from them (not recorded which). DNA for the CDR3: TGTGCCAGCAGCTTCGGACACTTTTCGGGGGAGACCCAGTACTTC. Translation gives CASSFGHFSGETQYF.